The T cell receptor (beta chain) under discussion was sequenced for a study of CD8 T cells in ankylosing spondylitis. TCRdb reanalysed the 5' RACE reads using MiXCR and keeps one entry per CDR3 protein. The top ten hold 12% to 15% of the sample, which has about 150,000 distinct CDR3 sequences, under 55% seen once. The sequenced sample consisted of synovial fluid, either unsorted or a sorted T cell fraction (not recorded which). The sequence was collected from a male donor with ankylosing spondylitis.

This CDR3 is CARDGQGSSYEQYF. The DNA of the CDR3 is TGTGCCAGAGATGGACAGGGGAGCTCCTACGAGCAGTACTTC. The rearrangement uses TRBV7-2 and TRBJ2-7, with TRBD1 matching over 9 bases. Germline-derived CDR1 and CDR2 are SGHTA and FQGNSA. V was clipped by 9 bases and J by 0 bases; unmatched bases: 6. The CDR3 has 14 residues.